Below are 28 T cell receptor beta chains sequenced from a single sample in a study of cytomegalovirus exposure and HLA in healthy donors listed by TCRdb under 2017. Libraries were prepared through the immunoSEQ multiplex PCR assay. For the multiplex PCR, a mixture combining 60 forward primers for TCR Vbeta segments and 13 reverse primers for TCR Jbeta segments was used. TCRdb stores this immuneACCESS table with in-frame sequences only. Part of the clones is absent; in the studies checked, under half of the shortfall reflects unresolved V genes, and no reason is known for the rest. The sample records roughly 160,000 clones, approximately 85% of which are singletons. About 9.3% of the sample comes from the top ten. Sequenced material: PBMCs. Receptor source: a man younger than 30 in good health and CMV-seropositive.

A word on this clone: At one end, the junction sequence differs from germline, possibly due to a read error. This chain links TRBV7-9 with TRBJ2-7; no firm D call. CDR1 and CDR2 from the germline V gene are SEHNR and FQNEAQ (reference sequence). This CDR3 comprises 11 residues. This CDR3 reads CSSSSTYEQYF. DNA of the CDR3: TGTTCCAGCAGCTCTACCTACGAGCAGTACTTC.

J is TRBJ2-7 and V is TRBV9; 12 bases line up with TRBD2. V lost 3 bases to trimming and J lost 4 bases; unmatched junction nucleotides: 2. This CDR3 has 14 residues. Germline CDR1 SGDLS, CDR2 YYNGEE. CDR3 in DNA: TGTGCCAGCAGCGCCACTAGCGGGGGGTACGAGCAGTACTTC. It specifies CASSATSGGYEQYF.

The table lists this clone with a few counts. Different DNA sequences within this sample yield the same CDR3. The CDR3 sequence: CASSLVATRNEKLFF. DNA of the CDR3: TGTGCCAGCAGCTTAGTGGCGACACGTAATGAAAAACTGTTTTTT. The gene calls are TRBV7-2 and TRBJ1-4; no clear D. The V gene's germline CDR1 is SGHTA and CDR2 FQGNSA. The CDR3 is 15 amino acids. The V gene lost 1 base and the J gene lost 4 bases, with 10 bases spanning the gap.

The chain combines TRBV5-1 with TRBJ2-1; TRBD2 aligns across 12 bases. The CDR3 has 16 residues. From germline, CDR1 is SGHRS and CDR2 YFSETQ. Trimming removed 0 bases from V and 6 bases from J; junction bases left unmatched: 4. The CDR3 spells CASSLGGTSGFNEQFF. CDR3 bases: TGCGCCAGCAGCTTGGGTGGGACTAGCGGGTTCAATGAGCAGTTCTTC.

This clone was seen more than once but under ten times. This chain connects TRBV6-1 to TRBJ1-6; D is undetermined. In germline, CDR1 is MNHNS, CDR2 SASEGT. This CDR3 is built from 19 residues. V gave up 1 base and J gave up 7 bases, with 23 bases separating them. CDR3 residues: CASSEGHPGISALNSPLHF. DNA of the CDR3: TGTGCCAGCAGTGAAGGCCACCCGGGAATCTCGGCGCTAAATTCACCCCTCCACTTT.

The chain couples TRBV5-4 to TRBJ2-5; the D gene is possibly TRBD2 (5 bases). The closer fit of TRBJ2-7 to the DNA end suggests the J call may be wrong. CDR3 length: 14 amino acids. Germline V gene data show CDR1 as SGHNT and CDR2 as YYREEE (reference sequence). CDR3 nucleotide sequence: TGTGCCAGCAGCGGCGGGTCCCAAGCCTACGAGCAGTACTTC. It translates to CASSGGSQAYEQYF.

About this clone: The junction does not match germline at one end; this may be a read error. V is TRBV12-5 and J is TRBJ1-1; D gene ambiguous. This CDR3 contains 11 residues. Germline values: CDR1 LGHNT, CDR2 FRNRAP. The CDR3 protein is CASGRNNEAFF. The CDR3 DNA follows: TGTGCTAGTGGTCGTAACAATGAAGCTTTCTTT.

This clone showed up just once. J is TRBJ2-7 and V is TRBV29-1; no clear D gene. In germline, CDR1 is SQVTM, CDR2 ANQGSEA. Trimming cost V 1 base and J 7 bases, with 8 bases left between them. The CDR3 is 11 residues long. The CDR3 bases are TGCAGCGTTGAAGGCTTTCGGGAGCAGTACTTC. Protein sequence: CSVEGFREQYF.

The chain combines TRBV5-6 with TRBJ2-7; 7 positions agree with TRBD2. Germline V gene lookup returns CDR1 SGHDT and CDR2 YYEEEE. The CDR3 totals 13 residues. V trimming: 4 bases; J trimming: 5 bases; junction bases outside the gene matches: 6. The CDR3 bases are TGTGCCAGCAGCCCCGGACTAGGTGACGAGCAGTACTTC. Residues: CASSPGLGDEQYF.

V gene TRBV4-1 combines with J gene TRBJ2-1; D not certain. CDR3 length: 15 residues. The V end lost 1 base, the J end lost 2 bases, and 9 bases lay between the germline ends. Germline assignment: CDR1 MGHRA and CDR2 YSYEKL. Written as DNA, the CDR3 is TGCGCCAGCAGCCAAGTAGTTACTCCCTACAATGAGCAGTTCTTC. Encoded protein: CASSQVVTPYNEQFF.

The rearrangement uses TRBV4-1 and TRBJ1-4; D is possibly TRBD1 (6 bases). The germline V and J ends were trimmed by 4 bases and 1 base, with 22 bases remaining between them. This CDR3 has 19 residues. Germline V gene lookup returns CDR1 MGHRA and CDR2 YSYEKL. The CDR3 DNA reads TGCGCCAGCAGCCCTATTCCATCGGGGGGGCGGGGAACTAATGAAAAACTGTTTTTT. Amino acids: CASSPIPSGGRGTNEKLFF.

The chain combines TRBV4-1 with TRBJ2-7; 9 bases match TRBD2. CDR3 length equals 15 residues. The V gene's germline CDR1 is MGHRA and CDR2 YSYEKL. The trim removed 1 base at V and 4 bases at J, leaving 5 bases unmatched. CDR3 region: CASSQAASGVYEQYF. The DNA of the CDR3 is TGCGCCAGCAGCCAAGCGGCTAGCGGGGTTTACGAGCAGTACTTC.

In nucleotides, the CDR3 is TGTGCCAGCAGATCCGGACAGGCGGTAAACATTCAGTACTTC. Amino acid sequence: CASRSGQAVNIQYF. The chain carries TRBV28 and TRBJ2-4, with TRBD1 matching over 7 bases. J gave up 6 bases and V 6 bases, and 8 bases lay outside the gene matches. This CDR3 has 14 residues. Germline CDR1 MDHEN, CDR2 SYDVKM.

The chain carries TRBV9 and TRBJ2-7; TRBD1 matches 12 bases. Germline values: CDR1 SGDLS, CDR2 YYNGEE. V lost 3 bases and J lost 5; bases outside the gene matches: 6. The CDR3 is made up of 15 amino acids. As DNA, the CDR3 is TGTGCCAGCAGCGCGGGGACAGGGGGCTTTAACGAGCAGTACTTC. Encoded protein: CASSAGTGGFNEQYF.

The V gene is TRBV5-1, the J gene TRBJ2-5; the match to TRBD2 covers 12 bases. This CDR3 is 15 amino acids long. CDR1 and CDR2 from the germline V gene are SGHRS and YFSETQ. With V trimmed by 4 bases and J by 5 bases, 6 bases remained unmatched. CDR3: CASSRLAGGPETQYF. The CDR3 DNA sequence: TGCGCCAGCAGCCGTCTAGCGGGGGGGCCGGAGACCCAGTACTTC.

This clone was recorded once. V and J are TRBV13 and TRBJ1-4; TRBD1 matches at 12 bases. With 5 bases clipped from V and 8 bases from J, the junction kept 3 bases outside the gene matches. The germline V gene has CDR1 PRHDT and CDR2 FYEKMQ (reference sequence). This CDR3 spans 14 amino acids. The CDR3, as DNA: TGTGCCAGCAGCCTGGGACAGGGGGCCGAAAAACTGTTTTTT. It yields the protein CASSLGQGAEKLFF.

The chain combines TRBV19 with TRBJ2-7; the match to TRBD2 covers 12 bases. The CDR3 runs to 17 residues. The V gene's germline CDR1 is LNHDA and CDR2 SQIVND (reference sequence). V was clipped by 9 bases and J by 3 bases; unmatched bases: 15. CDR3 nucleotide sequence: TGTGCCAGCTCCGCTAGCGGGGGGGCCCCACTCCACTACGAGCAGTACTTC. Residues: CASSASGGAPLHYEQYF.

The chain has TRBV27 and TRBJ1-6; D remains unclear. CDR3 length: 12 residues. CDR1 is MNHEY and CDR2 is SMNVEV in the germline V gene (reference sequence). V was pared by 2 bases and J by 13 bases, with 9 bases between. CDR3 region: CASSLPGGPLHF. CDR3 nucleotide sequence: TGTGCCAGCAGTTTACCGGGAGGGCCCCTCCACTTT.

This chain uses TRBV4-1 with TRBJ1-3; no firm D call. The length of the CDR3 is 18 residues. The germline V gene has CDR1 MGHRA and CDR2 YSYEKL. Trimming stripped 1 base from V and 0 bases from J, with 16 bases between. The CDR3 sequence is CASSQALASPGSGNTIYF. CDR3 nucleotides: TGCGCCAGCAGCCAAGCCTTGGCGAGTCCAGGCTCTGGAAACACCATATATTTT.

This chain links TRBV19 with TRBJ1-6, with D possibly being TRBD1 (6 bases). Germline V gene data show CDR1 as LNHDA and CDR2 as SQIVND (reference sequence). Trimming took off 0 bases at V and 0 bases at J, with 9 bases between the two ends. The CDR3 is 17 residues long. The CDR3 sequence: CASSIDTGSSYNSPLHF. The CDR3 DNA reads TGTGCCAGTAGTATAGATACAGGGAGCTCCTATAATTCACCCCTCCACTTT.

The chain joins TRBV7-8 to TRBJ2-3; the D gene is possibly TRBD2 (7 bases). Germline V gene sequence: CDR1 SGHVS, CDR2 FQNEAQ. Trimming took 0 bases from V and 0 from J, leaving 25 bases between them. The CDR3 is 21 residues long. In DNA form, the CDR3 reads TGTGCCAGCAGCTTAGCGAGGGGGGGCTCACAATACACCTCTAGCACAGATACGCAGTATTTT. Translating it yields CASSLARGGSQYTSSTDTQYF.

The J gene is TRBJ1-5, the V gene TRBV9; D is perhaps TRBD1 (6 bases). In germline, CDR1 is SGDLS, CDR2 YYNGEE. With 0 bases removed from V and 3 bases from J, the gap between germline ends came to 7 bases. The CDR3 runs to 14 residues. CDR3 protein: CASSVAGANQPQHF. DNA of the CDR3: TGTGCCAGCAGCGTAGCAGGGGCCAATCAGCCCCAGCATTTT.

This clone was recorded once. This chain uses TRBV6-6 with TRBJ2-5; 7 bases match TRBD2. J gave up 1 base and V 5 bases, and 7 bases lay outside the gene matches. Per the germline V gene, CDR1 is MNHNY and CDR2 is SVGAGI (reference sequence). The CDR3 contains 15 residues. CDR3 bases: TGTGCCAGCAGTAGACCCGAGCGGGGCCAAGAGACCCAGTACTTC. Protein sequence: CASSRPERGQETQYF.

CDR3 sequence reads: CASRISGGTKETQYF. CDR3 nucleotides: TGTGCCAGCAGAATCAGCGGGGGGACTAAAGAGACCCAGTACTTC. The chain is built from TRBV21-1 and TRBJ2-5; the table's D call, TRBD2, has no DNA check behind it. TRBV21-1 counts as a pseudogene. This CDR3 spans 15 amino acids.

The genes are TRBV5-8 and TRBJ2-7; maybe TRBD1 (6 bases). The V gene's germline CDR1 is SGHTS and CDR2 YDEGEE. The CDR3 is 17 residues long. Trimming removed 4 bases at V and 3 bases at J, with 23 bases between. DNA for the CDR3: TGTGCCAGCAGCCCGGAACCCCCGGACAGAGCCTACTACGAGCAGTACTTC. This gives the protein CASSPEPPDRAYYEQYF.

The CDR3 DNA follows: TGCAGCGTGCCTCCGGGGAGCATGAACACTGAAGCTTTCTTT. Encoded protein: CSVPPGSMNTEAFF. The chain links TRBV29-1 to TRBJ1-1; D is unclear. This CDR3 region has 14 residues. The germline CDR1 and CDR2 sequences are SQVTM and ANQGSEA. Deletions cut 6 bases from V and 0 bases from J, with 14 bases between.

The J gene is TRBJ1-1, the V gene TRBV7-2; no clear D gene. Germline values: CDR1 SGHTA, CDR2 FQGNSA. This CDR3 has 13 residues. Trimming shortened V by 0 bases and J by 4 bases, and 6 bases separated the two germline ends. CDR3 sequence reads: CASSLARATEAFF. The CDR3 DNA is TGTGCCAGCAGCTTAGCCCGAGCCACTGAAGCTTTCTTT.

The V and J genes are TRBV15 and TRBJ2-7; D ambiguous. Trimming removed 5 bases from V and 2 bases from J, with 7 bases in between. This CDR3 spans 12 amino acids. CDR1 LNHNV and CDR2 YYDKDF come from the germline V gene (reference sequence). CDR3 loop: CATSSSTYEQYF. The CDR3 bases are TGTGCCACCAGCTCATCCACCTACGAGCAGTACTTC. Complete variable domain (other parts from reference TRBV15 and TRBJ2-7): DAMVIQNPRYQVTQFGKPVTLSCSQTLNHNVMYWYQQKSSQAPKLLFHYYDKDFNNEADTPDNFQSRRPNTSFCFLDIRSPGLGDTAMYLCATSSSTYEQYFGPGTRLTVT.